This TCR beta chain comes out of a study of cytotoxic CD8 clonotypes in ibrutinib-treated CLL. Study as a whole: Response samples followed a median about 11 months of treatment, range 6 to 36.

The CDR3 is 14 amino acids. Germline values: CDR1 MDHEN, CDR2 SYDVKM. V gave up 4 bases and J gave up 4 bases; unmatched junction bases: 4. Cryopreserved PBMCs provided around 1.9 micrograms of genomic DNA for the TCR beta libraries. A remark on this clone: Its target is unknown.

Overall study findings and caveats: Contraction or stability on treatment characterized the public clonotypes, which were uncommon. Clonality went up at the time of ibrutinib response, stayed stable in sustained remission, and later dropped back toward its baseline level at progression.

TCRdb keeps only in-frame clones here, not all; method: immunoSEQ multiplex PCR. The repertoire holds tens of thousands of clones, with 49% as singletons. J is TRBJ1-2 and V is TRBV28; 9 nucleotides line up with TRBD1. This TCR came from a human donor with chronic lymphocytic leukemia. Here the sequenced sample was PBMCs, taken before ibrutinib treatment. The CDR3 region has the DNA TGTGCCAGCAGTTGGGGACAGGGCGCCTATGGCTACACCTTC. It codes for CASSWGQGAYGYTF.